This T cell receptor beta chain was observed in a study of T-cell reconstitution after alpha-beta-depleted transplantation in children. V dropped 0 bases and J dropped 6 bases, with 23 bases sitting between them. Germline loops: CDR1 SQVTM, CDR2 ANQGSEA. There are 17 residues in the CDR3. Preparation of the TCRbeta library was carried out with unique molecular identifiers. A single record per CDR3 protein comes from TCRdb applying MiXCR to the PCR reads. The sample has 100,000 to 150,000 distinct CDR3 sequences, approximately 22% seen once. This clonotype was observed many times. The clonotype comes from a male patient aged 2 to 9 who had a stem cell transplant for chronic granulomatous disease, so the T cells may come from the graft donor. The chain combines TRBV29-1 with TRBJ1-1, with D tentatively TRBD1 (5 bases). Sequencing was performed on PBMCs, mostly from graft donor cells, taken 180 days after TCRalphabeta/CD19-depleted stem cell transplant. CDR3 nucleotides: TGCAGCGTTGAAGATTGGGTCGGGACTCCCCGAGACGCTGAAGCTTTCTTT. Translating it yields CSVEDWVGTPRDAEAFF.